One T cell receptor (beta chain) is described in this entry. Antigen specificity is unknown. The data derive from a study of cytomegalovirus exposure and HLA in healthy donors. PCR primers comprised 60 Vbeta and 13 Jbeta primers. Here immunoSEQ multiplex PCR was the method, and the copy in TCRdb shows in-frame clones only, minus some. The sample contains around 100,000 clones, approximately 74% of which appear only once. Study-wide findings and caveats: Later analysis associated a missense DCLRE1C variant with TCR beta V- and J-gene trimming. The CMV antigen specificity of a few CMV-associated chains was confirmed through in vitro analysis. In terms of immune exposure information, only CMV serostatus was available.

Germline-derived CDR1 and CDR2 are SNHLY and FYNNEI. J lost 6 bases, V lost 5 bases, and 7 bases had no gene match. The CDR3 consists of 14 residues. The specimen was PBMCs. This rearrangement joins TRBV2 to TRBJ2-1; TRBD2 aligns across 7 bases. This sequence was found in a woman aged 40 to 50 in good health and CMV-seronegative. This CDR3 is CASSLGGSRNEQFF. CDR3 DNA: TGTGCCAGCAGTTTGGGCGGGAGTCGCAATGAGCAGTTCTTC.